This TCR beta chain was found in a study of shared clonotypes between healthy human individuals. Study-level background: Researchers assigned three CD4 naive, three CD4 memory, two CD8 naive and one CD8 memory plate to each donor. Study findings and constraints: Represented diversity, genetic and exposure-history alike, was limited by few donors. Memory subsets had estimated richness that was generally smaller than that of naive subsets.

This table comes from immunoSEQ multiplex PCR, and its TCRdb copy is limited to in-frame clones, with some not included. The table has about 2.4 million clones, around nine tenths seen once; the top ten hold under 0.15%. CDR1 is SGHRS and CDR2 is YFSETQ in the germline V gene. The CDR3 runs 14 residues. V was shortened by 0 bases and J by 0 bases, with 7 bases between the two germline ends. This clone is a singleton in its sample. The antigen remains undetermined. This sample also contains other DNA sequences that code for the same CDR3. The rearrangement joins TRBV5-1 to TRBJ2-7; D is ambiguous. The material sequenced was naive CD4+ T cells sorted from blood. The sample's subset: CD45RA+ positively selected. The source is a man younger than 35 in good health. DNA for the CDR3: TGCGCCAGCAGCTTGGCCTTGGGCTCCTACGAGCAGTACTTC. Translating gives CASSLALGSYEQYF.